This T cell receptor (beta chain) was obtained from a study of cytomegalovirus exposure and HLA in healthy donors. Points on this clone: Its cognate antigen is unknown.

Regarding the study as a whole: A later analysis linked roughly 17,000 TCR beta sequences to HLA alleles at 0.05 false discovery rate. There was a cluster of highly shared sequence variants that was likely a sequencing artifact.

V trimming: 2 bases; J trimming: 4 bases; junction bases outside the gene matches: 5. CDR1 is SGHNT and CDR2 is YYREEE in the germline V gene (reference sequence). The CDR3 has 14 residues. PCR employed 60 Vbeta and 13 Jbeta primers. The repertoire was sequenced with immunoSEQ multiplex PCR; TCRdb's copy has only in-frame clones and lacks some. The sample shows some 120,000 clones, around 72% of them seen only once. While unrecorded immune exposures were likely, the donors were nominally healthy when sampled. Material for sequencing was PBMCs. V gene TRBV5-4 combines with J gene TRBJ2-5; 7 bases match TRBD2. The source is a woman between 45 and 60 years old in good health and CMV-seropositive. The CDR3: CASSFTSVGETQYF. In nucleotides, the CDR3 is TGTGCCAGCAGCTTTACTAGCGTCGGAGAGACCCAGTACTTC.